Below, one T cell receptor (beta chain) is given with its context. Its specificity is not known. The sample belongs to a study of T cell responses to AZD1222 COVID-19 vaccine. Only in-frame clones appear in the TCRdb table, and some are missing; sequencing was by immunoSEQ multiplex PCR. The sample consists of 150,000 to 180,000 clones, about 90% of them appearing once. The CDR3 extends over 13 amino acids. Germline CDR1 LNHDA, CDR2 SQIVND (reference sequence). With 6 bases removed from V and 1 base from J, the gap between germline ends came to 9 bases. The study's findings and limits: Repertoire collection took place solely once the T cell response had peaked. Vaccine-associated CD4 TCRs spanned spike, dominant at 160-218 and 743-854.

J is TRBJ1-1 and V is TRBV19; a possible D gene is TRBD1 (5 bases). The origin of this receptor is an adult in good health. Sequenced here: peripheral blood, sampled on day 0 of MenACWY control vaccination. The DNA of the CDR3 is TGTGCCAGTAGGGATGGACAGAACACTGAAGCTTTCTTT. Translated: CASRDGQNTEAFF. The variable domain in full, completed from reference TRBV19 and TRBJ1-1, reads DGGITQSPKYLFRKEGQNVTLSCEQNLNHDAMYWYRQDPGQGLRLIYYSQIVNDFQKGDIAEGYSVSREKKESFPLTVTSAQKNPTAFYLCASRDGQNTEAFFGQGTRLTVV.